This T cell receptor (beta chain) was observed in a study of T cells in Graves' hyperthyroidism and ophthalmopathy. Study-wide findings and caveats: Peripheral blood also featured most of the thyroid clonotypes expanded above 0.001. From stable hyperthyroidism, ophthalmopathy was separated by a 13 V-J model.

What was amplified from RNA transcripts were TCR beta CDR3 regions. Using the HTBI primer set, a first-round RT-PCR was run on the TCR CDR3. TCRdb passed the multiplex PCR reads through MiXCR, listing each CDR3 protein once. The sample has 500,000 or so distinct CDR3 sequences, over 15% seen once. This clonotype came up many times. The antigen remains unidentified. The sequenced sample was blood. This receptor was obtained from a woman under 30 with Graves' ophthalmopathy.

CDR3 in amino acids: CASSSTGTSVDTQYF. DNA of the CDR3: TGTGCCAGCAGTTCGACCGGGACTAGCGTAGATACGCAGTATTTT. The chain combines TRBV28 with TRBJ2-3, with 10 bases matching TRBD2. The germline V gene encodes CDR1 MDHEN and CDR2 SYDVKM. The CDR3 loop spans 15 amino acids. After removal of 4 bases from V and 5 bases from J, the junction contained 6 bases not matched to a gene.